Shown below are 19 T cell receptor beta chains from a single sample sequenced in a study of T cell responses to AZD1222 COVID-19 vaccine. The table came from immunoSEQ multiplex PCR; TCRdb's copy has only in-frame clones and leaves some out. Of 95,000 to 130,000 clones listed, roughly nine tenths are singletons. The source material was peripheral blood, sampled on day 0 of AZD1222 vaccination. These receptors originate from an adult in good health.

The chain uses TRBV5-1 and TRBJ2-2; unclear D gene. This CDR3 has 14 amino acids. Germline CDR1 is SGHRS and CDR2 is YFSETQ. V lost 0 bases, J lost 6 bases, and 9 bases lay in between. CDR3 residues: CASSLEAVSGELFF. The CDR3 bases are TGCGCCAGCAGCTTGGAAGCTGTATCCGGGGAGCTGTTTTTT.

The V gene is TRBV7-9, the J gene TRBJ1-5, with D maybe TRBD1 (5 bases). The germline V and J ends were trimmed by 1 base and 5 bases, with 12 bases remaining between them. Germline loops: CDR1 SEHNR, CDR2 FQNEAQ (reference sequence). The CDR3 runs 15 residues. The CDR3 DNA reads TGTGCCAGCAGCTTAGGCGACAGTCTATATCAGCCCCAGCATTTT. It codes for CASSLGDSLYQPQHF.

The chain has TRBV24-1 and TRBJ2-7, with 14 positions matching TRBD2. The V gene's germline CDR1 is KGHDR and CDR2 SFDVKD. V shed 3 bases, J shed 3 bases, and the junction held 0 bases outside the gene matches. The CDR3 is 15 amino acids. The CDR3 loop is CATSDGTSGSYEQYF. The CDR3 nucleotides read TGTGCCACCAGTGATGGGACTAGCGGGAGCTACGAGCAGTACTTC.

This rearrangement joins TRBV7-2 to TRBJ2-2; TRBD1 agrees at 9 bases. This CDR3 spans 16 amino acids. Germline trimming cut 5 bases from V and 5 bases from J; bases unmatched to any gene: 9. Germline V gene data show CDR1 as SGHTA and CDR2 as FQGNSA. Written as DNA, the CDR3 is TGTGCCAGCAGCCCCCAAGCCGGACAGGGGACCGGGGAGCTGTTTTTT. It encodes CASSPQAGQGTGELFF.

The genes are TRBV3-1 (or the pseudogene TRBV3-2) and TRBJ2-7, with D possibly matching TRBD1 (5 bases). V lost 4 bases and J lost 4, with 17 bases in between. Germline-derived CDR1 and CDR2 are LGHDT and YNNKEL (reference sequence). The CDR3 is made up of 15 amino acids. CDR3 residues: CASSPVKQAFYEQYF. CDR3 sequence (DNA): TGTGCCAGCAGCCCAGTTAAACAGGCGTTTTACGAGCAGTACTTC.

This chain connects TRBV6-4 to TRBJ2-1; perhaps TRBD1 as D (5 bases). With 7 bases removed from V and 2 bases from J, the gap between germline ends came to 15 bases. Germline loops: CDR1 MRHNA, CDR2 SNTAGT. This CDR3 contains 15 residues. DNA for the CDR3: TGTGCCAGCACCCCAGGGCCGGGCCCCTACAATGAGCAGTTCTTC. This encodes CASTPGPGPYNEQFF.

CDR3 DNA sequence: TGTGCCAGCAGGATGGGGGTAAGCCAAGAGACCCAGTACTTC. Encoded protein: CASRMGVSQETQYF. The V and J genes are TRBV6-5 and TRBJ2-5; either TRBD1 or TRBD2 may supply D (5 bases each). V lost 6 bases, J lost 1 base, and 12 bases lay in between. Germline lookup yields CDR1 MNHEY and CDR2 SVGAGI. There are 14 residues in the CDR3.

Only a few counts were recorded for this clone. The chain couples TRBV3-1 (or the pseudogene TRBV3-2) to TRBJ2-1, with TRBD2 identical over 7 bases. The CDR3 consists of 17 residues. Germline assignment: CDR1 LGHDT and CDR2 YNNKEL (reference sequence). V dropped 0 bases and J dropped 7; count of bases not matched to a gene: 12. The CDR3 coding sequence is TGTGCCAGCAGCCAAGATCGTCCAGCGGGGACGTTAAATGAGCAGTTCTTC. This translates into CASSQDRPAGTLNEQFF.

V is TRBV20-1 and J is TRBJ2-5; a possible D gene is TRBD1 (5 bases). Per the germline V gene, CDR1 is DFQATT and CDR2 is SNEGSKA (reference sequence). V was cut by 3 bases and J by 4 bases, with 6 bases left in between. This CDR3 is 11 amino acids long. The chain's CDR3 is CSARGPETQYF. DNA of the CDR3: TGCAGTGCTAGGGGGCCAGAGACCCAGTACTTC.

CDR3 DNA sequence: TGTGCCAGCAGTATAGACAGTAGACGGGATCAGCCCCAGCATTTT. Translating gives CASSIDSRRDQPQHF. J is TRBJ1-5 and V is TRBV7-2; weak D call: TRBD1 (5 bases). The CDR3 contains 15 residues. Trimming took off 6 bases at V and 5 bases at J, with 17 bases between the two ends. Germline V gene data show CDR1 as SGHTA and CDR2 as FQGNSA.

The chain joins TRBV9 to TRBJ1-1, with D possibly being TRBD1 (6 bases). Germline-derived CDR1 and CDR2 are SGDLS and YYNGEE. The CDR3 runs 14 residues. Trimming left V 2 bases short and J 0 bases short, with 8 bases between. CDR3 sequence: CASSVDRLNTEAFF. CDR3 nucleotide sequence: TGTGCCAGCAGCGTGGACAGACTGAACACTGAAGCTTTCTTT.

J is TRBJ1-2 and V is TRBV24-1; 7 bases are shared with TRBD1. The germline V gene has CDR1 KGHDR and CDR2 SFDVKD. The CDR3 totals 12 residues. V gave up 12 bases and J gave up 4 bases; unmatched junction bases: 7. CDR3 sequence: CAPPDRVYGYTF. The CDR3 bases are TGTGCCCCTCCCGACAGGGTCTATGGCTACACCTTC.

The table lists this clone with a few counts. The CDR3 loop is CASSPGQVNTEAFF. The CDR3 nucleotides are TGTGCCAGCAGCCCGGGACAGGTTAACACTGAAGCTTTCTTT. The V gene is TRBV27, the J gene TRBJ1-1; 8 nucleotides line up with TRBD1. The CDR3 is 14 amino acids. Trimming cost V 6 bases and J 2 bases; bases outside gene matches: 5. Germline V CDR1 and CDR2: MNHEY, SMNVEV (reference sequence).

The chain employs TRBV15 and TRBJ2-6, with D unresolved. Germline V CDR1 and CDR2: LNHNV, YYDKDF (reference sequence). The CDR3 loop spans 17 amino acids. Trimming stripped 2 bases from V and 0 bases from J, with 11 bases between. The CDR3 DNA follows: TGTGCCACCAGCAGACGTAAGGTTAGCTCTGGGGCCAACGTCCTGACTTTC. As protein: CATSRRKVSSGANVLTF.

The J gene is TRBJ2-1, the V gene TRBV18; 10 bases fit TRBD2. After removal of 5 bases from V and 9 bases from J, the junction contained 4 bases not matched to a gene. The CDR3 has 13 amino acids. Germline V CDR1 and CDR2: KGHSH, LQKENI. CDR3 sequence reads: CASSMLAGGEQFF. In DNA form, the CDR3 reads TGTGCCAGCTCAATGTTAGCGGGGGGTGAGCAGTTCTTC.

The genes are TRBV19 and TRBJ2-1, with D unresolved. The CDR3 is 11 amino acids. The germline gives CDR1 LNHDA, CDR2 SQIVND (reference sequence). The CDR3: CALPLYNEQFF. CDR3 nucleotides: TGTGCTCTGCCCCTGTACAATGAGCAGTTCTTC.

The CDR3 here is CASSFERGSNQPQHF. In nucleotides, the CDR3 is TGTGCCAGCAGCTTCGAACGAGGAAGCAATCAGCCCCAGCATTTT. The V gene is TRBV5-6, the J gene TRBJ1-5, with D uncertain. This CDR3 is 15 amino acids long. Germline V gene lookup returns CDR1 SGHDT and CDR2 YYEEEE. The V gene lost 2 bases and the J gene lost 1 base, with 10 bases spanning the gap.

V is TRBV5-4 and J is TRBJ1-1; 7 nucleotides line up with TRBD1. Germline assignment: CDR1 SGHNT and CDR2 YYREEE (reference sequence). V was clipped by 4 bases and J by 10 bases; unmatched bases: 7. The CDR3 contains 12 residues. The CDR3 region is CASSTSRGRAFF. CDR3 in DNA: TGTGCCAGCAGCACATCGAGGGGGCGAGCTTTCTTT.

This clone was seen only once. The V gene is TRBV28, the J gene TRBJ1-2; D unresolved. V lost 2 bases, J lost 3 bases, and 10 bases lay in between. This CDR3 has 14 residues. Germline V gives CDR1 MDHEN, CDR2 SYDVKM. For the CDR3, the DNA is TGTGCCAGCAGTTTAACGGCAGGACACTATGGCTACACCTTC. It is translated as CASSLTAGHYGYTF.